This T cell receptor beta chain was documented in a study of OX40 agonist ivuxolimab in advanced cancers. At the level of the study: Three patients got partial responses; one had hepatocellular carcinoma and two had cutaneous melanoma. Whole-study findings and limits: Researchers report that CD8+ T cells had, on average, more expanded clones than CD4+.

Only in-frame clones appear in the TCRdb table, and some are missing; sequencing was by immunoSEQ multiplex PCR. Among around 50,000 clones listed, about 81% were seen once. Note on this clone: The target antigen is unknown.

V shed 5 bases, J shed 5 bases, and the junction held 6 bases outside the gene matches. The CDR3 is made up of 13 amino acids. Germline loops: CDR1 SGHTA, CDR2 FQGNSA. Here the sequenced sample was CD4+ or CD8+ T cells sorted from blood, taken in a trial of the OX40 agonist ivuxolimab. The clonotype was recovered from an adult with an advanced solid tumor such as melanoma, head and neck, liver or kidney cancer. The chain links TRBV7-2 to TRBJ2-7; the match to TRBD2 covers 7 bases. The CDR3 DNA is TGTGCCAGCAGCCGCGGGGAGGGCCACGAGCAGTACTTC. Translating gives CASSRGEGHEQYF.